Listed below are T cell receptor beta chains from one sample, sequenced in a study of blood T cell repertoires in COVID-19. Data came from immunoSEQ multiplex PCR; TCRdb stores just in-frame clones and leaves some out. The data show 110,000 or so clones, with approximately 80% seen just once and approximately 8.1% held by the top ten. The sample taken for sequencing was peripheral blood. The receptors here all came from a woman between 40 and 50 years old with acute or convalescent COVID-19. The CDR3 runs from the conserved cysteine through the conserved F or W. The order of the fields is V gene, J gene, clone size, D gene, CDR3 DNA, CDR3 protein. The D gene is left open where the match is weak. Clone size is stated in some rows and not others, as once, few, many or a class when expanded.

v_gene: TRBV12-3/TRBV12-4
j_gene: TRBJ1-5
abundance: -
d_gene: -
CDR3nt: TGTGCCAGCAGTTTAGGAGTTGATCAGCCCCAGCATTTT
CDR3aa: CASSLGVDQPQHF

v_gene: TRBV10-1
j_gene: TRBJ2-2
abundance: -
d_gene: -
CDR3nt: TGCGCCAGCAGTGAACAGAACACCGGGGAGCTGTTTTTT
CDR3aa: CASSEQNTGELFF

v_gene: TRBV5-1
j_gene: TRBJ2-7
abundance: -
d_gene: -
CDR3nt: TGCGCCAGCAGCTTTAATGGCCCCTACGAGCAGTACTTC
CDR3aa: CASSFNGPYEQYF

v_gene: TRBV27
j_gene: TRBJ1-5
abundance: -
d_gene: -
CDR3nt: TGTGCCAGCAGGACGGAGGCCCTTAGCAATCAGCCCCAGCATTTT
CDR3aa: CASRTEALSNQPQHF

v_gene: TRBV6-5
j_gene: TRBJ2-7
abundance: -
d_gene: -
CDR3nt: TGTGCCAGCAGTTACAGAAAGGACAGATTATACGAGCAGTACTTC
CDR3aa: CASSYRKDRLYEQYF

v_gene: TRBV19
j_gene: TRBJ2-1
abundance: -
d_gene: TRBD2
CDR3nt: TGTGCCAGTAGTGAAATAGCGGGGGCCAACTACAATGAGCAGTTCTTC
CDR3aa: CASSEIAGANYNEQFF

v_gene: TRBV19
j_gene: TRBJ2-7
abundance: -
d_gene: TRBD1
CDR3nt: TGTGCCAGTAGTTCGAACAGGGGAGCCGAGCAGTACTTC
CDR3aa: CASSSNRGAEQYF

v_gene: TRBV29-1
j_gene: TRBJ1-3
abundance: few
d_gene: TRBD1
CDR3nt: TGCAGCGTTCAAACCAGGGGGCCGGGAAACACCATATATTTT
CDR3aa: CSVQTRGPGNTIYF

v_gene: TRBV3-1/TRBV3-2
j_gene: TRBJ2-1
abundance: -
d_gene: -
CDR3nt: TGTGCCAGCAGCCAAGGTAGTAATGAGCAGTTCTTC
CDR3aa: CASSQGSNEQFF

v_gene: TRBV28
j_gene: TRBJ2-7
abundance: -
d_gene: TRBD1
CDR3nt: TGTGCCAGCAGTTCCCCCGGGACAGATAGTTCCTACGAGCAGTACTTC
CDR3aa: CASSSPGTDSSYEQYF

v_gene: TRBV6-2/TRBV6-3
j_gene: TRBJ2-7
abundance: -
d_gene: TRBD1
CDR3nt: TGTGCCAGCAGCCCTGCCGGGACAGGGAGCTCCTACGAGCAGTACTTC
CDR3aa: CASSPAGTGSSYEQYF

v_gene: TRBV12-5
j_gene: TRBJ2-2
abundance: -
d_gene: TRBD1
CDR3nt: TGTGCTAGTGGTCACGGGACAGGGGATGGGCTGTTTTTT
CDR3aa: CASGHGTGDGLFF

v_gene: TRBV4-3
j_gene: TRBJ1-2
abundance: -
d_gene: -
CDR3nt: TGCGCCAGCAGCCAAGATCTTCTAACAGGAACAGTCTATGGCTACACCTTC
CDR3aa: CASSQDLLTGTVYGYTF

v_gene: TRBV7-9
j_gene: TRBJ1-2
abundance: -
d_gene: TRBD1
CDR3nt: TGTGCCAGCAGCTGGGACAGTTTCTATGGCTACACCTTC
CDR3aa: CASSWDSFYGYTF

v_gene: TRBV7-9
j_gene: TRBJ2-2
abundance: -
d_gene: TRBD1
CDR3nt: TGTGCCAGCAGCGTACAGGGGACCGGGGAGCTGTTTTTT
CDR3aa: CASSVQGTGELFF

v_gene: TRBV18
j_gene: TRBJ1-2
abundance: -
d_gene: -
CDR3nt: TGTGCCAGCTCACCAATGACAGGATACTATGGCTACACCTTC
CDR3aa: CASSPMTGYYGYTF

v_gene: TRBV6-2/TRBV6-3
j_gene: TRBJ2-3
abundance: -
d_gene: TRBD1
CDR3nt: TGTGCCAGCAGCCGGCGCGGACAGGTCACAGATACGCAGTATTTT
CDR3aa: CASSRRGQVTDTQYF

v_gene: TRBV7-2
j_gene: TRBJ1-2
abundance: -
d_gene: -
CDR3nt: TGTGCCAGCAGCTTAGAAATGGCCTATGGCTACACCTTC
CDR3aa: CASSLEMAYGYTF

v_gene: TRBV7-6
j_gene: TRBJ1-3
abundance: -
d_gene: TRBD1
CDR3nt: TGTGCCAGCAGCTTAGGGACAGGGTCCCTCTCGGGCACCATATATTTT
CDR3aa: CASSLGTGSLSGTIYF

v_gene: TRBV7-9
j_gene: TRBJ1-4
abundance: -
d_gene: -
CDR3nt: TGTGCCAGCAGCCCCAGGGTTCGGGATGAAAAACTGTTTTTT
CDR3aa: CASSPRVRDEKLFF

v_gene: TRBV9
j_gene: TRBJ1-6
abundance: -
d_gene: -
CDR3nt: TGTGCCAGCAGCGTAAAAGGGGCTGATTCACCCCTCCACTTT
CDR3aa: CASSVKGADSPLHF

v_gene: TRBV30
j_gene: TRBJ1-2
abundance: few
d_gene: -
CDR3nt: TGTGCCTGGAGTGTAGGGGCAGGCCGCTTCTATGGCTACACCTTC
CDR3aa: CAWSVGAGRFYGYTF

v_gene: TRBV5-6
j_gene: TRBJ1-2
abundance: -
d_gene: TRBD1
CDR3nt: TGTGCCAGCAGTCCCCGGGACAGGGGGGTCTCACTCTATGGCTACACCTTC
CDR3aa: CASSPRDRGVSLYGYTF

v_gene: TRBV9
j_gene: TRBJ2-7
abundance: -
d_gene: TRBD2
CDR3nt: TGTGCCAGCAGCCCGAGCGGGGGAACCTACGAGCAGTACTTC
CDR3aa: CASSPSGGTYEQYF

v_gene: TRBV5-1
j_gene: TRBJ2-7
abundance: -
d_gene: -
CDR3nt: TGCGCCAGCAGCAAAACCCAGGTGCCCTACGAGCAGTACTTC
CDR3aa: CASSKTQVPYEQYF

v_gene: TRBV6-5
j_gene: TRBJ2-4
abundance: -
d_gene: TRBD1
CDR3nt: TGTGCCAGCTCCAGGGGGCCAGGGAACATTCAGTACTTC
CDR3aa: CASSRGPGNIQYF

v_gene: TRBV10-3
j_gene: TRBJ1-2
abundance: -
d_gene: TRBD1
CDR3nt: TGTGCCATCAGTGAGAAGGGACAGGGAGGTTATGGCTACACCTTC
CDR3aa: CAISEKGQGGYGYTF

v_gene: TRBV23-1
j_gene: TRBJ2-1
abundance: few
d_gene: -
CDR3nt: TGCGCCAGCAGTCCGTACAATGAGCAGTTCTTC
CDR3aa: CASSPYNEQFF

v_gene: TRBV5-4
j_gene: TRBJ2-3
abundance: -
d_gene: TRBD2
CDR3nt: TGTGCCAGCAGCTTGGCCGCTAGCGGGGGGTTAGATACGCAGTATTTT
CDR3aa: CASSLAASGGLDTQYF

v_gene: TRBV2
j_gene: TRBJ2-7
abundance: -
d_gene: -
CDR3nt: TGTGCCAGCAGGTCCCTGGGGCGCGAGCAGTACTTC
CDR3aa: CASRSLGREQYF

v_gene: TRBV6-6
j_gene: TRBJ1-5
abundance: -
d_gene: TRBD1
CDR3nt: TGTGCCAGCAGCCAAGACAGGGGGCATCAGCCCCAGCATTTT
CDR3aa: CASSQDRGHQPQHF

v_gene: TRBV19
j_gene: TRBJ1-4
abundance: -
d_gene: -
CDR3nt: TGTGCCAGTAGTAAAATCCAGGTTCTGTCAACTAATGAAAAACTGTTTTTT
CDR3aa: CASSKIQVLSTNEKLFF

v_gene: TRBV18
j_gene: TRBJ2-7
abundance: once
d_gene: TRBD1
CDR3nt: TGTGCCAGCTCACCAGACAGGGGCGAGCAGTACTTC
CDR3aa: CASSPDRGEQYF

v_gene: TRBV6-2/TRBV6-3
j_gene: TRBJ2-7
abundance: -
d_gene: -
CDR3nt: TGTGCCAGCAGCCTCTTTGGGGGGGCCGCCTACGAGCAGTACTTC
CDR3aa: CASSLFGGAAYEQYF

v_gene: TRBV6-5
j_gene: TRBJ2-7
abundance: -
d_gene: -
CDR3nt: TGTGCCAGCAGCACTAGAAACGAGCAGTACTTC
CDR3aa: CASSTRNEQYF

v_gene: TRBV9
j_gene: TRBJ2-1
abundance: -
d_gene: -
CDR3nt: TGTGCCAGCAGCTCACAGGGATTCGGGGACAATGAGCAGTTCTTC
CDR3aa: CASSSQGFGDNEQFF

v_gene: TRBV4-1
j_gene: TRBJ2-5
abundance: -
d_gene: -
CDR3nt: TGCGCCAGCAGCCCACAGGGTCCTGGGGAGACCCAGTACTTC
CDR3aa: CASSPQGPGETQYF

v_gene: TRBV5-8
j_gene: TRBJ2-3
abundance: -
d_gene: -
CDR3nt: TGTGCCAGCAGCTTTGTAGGCGGGGACACAGATACGCAGTATTTT
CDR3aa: CASSFVGGDTDTQYF

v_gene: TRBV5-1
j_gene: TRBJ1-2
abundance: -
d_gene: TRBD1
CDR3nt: TGCGCCAGCAGCGGGGACAGCCGCTACACCTTC
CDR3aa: CASSGDSRYTF

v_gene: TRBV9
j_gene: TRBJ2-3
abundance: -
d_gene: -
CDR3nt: TGTGCCAGCAGCGTAGCCGCACTTAATACGCAGTATTTT
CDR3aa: CASSVAALNTQYF

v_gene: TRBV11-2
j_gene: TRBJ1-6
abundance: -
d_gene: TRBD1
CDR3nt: TGTGCCAGCAGCTACAGCGACAGGGCCTCACCCCTCCACTTT
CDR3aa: CASSYSDRASPLHF

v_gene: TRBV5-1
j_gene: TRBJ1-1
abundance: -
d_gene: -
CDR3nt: TGCGCCAGCAGCGTAAACGGACAGAACAGGGAAGCTTTCTTT
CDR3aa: CASSVNGQNREAFF

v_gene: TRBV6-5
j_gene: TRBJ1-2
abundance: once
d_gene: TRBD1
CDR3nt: TGTGCCAGCAGTCCTACAGGGGCCCCTAACTATGGCTACACCTTC
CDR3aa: CASSPTGAPNYGYTF

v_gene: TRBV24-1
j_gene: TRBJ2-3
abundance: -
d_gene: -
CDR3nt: TGTGCCACCAGTGAGAAAGGAGGGGTGCGAGATACGCAGTATTTT
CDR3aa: CATSEKGGVRDTQYF

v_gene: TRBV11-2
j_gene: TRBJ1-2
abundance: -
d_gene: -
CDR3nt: TGTGCCAGCAGCTTTGCAGTGTTGAACTATGGCTACACCTTC
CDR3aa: CASSFAVLNYGYTF

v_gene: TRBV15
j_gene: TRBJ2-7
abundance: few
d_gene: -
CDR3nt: TGTGCCACGGCGAGAGAGGTTTCCTACGAGCAGTACTTC
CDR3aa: CATAREVSYEQYF